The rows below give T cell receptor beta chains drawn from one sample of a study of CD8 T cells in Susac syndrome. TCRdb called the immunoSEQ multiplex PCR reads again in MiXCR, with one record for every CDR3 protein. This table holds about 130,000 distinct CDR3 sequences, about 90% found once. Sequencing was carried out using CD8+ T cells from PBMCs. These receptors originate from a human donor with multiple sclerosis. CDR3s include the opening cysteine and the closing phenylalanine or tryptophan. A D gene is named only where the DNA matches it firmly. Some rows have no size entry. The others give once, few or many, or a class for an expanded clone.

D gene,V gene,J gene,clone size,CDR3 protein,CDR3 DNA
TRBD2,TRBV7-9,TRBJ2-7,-,CASSLLAGGLYEQYF,TGTGCCAGCAGCTTACTAGCGGGAGGGCTTTACGAGCAGTACTTC
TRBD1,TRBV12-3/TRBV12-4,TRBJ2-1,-,CASRPSPGGEVFF,TGTGCCAGCAGGCCCTCACCAGGGGGAGAGGTTTTCTTC
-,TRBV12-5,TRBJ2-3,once,CASGLGQNLLTDTQYF,TGTGCTAGTGGTTTAGGACAGAACCTACTCACAGATACGCAGTATTTT
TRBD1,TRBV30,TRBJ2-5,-,CAWGHWDSGETQYF,TGTGCCTGGGGTCATTGGGACAGTGGGGAGACCCAGTACTTC
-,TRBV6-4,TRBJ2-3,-,CASSDSLEVDTQYF,TGTGCCAGCAGTGACTCTTTAGAGGTAGATACGCAGTATTTT
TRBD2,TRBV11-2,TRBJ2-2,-,CASSWDGWVSGSGTGELFF,TGTGCCAGCAGCTGGGACGGTTGGGTAAGCGGGAGCGGCACCGGGGAGCTGTTTTTT
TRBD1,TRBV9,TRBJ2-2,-,CASSGDRVFTGELFF,TGTGCCAGCAGCGGGGACAGGGTGTTCACCGGGGAGCTGTTTTTT
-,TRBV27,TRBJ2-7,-,CASSLNGIEQYF,TGTGCCAGCAGTTTGAACGGGATCGAGCAGTACTTC
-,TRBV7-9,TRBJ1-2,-,CASSSPARYGYTF,TGTGCCAGCAGCTCACCCGCACGGTATGGCTACACCTTC
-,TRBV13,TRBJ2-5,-,CATRGTMEETQYF,TGTGCCACACGCGGGACGATGGAAGAGACCCAGTACTTC
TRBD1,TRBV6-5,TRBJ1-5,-,CASSQGADQPQHF,TGTGCCAGCAGTCAGGGGGCGGATCAGCCCCAGCATTTT
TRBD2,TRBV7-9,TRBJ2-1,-,CASSTTSEYNEQFF,TGTGCCAGCAGCACAACTAGCGAGTACAATGAGCAGTTCTTC
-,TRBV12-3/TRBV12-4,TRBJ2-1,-,CASRPTLGGYNEQFF,TGTGCCAGCAGGCCCACCCTGGGCGGCTACAATGAGCAGTTCTTC
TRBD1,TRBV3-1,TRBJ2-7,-,CASSPLVGTGIYEQYF,TGTGCCAGCAGCCCCTTAGTGGGGACAGGCATTTACGAGCAGTACTTC
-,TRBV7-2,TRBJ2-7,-,CASSLIAPDYEQYF,TGTGCCAGCAGCTTAATAGCCCCGGACTACGAGCAGTACTTC
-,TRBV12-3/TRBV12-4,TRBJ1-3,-,CATTSPGQLSGNTIYF,TGTGCCACCACAAGTCCGGGGCAACTTTCTGGAAACACCATATATTTT
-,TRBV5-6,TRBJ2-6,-,CASSPDLSAGANVLTF,TGTGCCAGCAGTCCCGACCTCTCAGCAGGGGCCAACGTCCTGACTTTC
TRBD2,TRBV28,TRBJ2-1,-,CASSSGLASDEQFF,TGTGCCAGCAGTTCAGGACTAGCGAGCGATGAGCAGTTCTTC
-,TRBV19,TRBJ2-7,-,CASSIGSWSEQYF,TGTGCCAGTAGTATAGGGAGCTGGTCCGAGCAGTACTTC
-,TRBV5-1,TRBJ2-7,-,CASSSVPYEQYF,TGCGCCAGCTCTAGCGTCCCCTACGAGCAGTACTTC
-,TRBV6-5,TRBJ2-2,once,CASSYILNTGELFF,TGTGCCAGCAGTTACATTCTGAACACCGGGGAGCTGTTTTTT
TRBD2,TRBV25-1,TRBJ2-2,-,CASSEYTASGSVTGELFF,TGTGCCAGCAGTGAATATACCGCTAGCGGGAGTGTCACCGGGGAGCTGTTTTTT
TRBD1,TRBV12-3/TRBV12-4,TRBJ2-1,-,CASGGQANNEQFF,TGTGCCAGCGGGGGACAGGCAAACAATGAGCAGTTCTTC
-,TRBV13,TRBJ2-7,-,CASSFRGEQYF,TGTGCCAGCAGCTTTAGGGGGGAGCAGTACTTC
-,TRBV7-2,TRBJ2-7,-,CASSSPPSSYEQYF,TGTGCCAGCAGCTCCCCCCCCAGCTCCTACGAGCAGTACTTC
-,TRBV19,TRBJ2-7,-,CASSISAGYEQYF,TGTGCCAGTAGTATTAGTGCGGGCTACGAGCAGTACTTC
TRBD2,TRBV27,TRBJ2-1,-,CASSLLLAGGYNEQFF,TGTGCCAGCAGTCTACTCCTAGCGGGAGGGTACAATGAGCAGTTCTTC